This T cell receptor beta chain was captured in a study of blood T cell repertoires in COVID-19. In the study overall: Acute and convalescent COVID-19 samples came from the United States, Italy and Spain.

The repertoire was sequenced with immunoSEQ multiplex PCR; TCRdb's copy has only in-frame clones and lacks some. The sample has 55,000 to 90,000 clones; roughly 91% are singletons. Trimming cost V 0 bases and J 5 bases, with 14 bases left between them. The CDR3 sequence is 15 residues long. Germline CDR1 is SGHNT and CDR2 is YYREEE (reference sequence). This clone was counted only a few times. The material sequenced was peripheral blood. This chain connects TRBV5-4 to TRBJ2-5, with D possibly being TRBD2 (5 bases). This TCR derives from a human donor in a cohort sampled during active COVID-19. CDR3 protein: CASSLGGLAGETQYF. CDR3 DNA: TGTGCCAGCAGCTTGGGAGGACTGGCCGGGGAGACCCAGTACTTC.